These 13 T cell receptor beta chains share one sample of origin, sequenced in a study of control samples from healthy donors and cancer patients. The method was immunoSEQ multiplex PCR; TCRdb's version includes in-frame clones alone and lacks a portion of them. Of under 200,000 clones in the sample, about 94% were seen once. Source material: PBMCs. These receptor sequences come from a man between 60 and 75 years old with colorectal cancer.

The rearrangement links TRBV4-1 to TRBJ1-2, with D perhaps TRBD1 (6 bases). V lost 1 base to trimming and J lost 6 bases, with 15 bases between them. From germline, CDR1 is MGHRA and CDR2 YSYEKL. The CDR3 contains 15 residues. This CDR3 reads CASSQGDTQDDGYTF. The CDR3 bases are TGCGCCAGCAGCCAAGGGGACACCCAGGACGATGGCTACACCTTC.

V is TRBV10-2 and J is TRBJ2-2; D may correspond to TRBD1 or TRBD2 (6 bases each). There are 14 residues in the CDR3. The V end lost 7 bases, the J end lost 5 bases, and 14 bases lay between the germline ends. CDR1 WSHSY and CDR2 SAAADI come from the germline V gene. The CDR3 region is CASIFRGGTGELFF. DNA for the CDR3: TGCGCCAGCATTTTCAGGGGAGGAACCGGGGAGCTGTTTTTT.

The table lists this clone with a count of one. The CDR3, as DNA: TGTGCCAGCAGCCCAGGCGATCCTCAGAGTACTGAAGCTTTCTTT. Translation gives CASSPGDPQSTEAFF. The chain has TRBV14 and TRBJ1-1; D unresolved. The CDR3 is made up of 15 amino acids. Germline-derived CDR1 and CDR2 are SGHDN and FVKESK. Deletions cut 4 bases from V and 5 bases from J, with 17 bases between.

This clone was seen only once. V usage is TRBV7-9 and J usage is TRBJ2-3; 10 bases fit TRBD1. This CDR3 contains 18 residues. V lost 0 bases and J lost 5; bases outside the gene matches: 11. From germline, CDR1 is SEHNR and CDR2 FQNEAQ (reference sequence). In nucleotides, the CDR3 is TGTGCCAGCAGCTTAGCTCCTGTTGGGACAGGGGCTGGAGATACGCAGTATTTT. This codes for CASSLAPVGTGAGDTQYF.

The rearrangement links TRBV6-5 to TRBJ1-4; D gene unclear. The CDR3 is 14 amino acids. The germline V gene encodes CDR1 MNHEY and CDR2 SVGAGI. V was pared by 7 bases and J by 8 bases, with 17 bases between. CDR3 sequence: CASTNGPGDEKLFF. CDR3 nucleotide sequence: TGTGCCAGCACTAACGGGCCAGGAGACGAAAAACTGTTTTTT.

The rearrangement joins TRBV5-1 to TRBJ2-7, with a weak D call TRBD2 (6 bases). V gave up 4 bases and J gave up 0 bases, with 11 bases separating them. The CDR3 extends over 14 amino acids. Looked up from germline, CDR1 is SGHRS and CDR2 is YFSETQ. The CDR3 loop is CASSRGGRSYEQYF. CDR3 DNA sequence: TGCGCCAGCAGCCGGGGAGGACGCTCCTACGAGCAGTACTTC.

The chain is built from TRBV2 and TRBJ2-1; no firm D call. Germline CDR1 and CDR2: SNHLY and FYNNEI. With 11 bases removed from V and 2 bases from J, the gap between germline ends came to 7 bases. The CDR3 sequence is 11 residues long. The CDR3 sequence: CASGAYNEQFF. The CDR3, as DNA: TGTGCCTCGGGCGCCTACAATGAGCAGTTCTTC.

This chain links TRBV5-1 with TRBJ2-2, with TRBD2 matching 9 bases. The V gene end was trimmed by 3 bases and the J gene end by 4 bases; junction bases not matched to a gene: 4. From germline, CDR1 is SGHRS and CDR2 YFSETQ. The CDR3 extends over 15 amino acids. CDR3: CASSSGLAGTGELFF. In DNA form, the CDR3 reads TGCGCCAGCAGCTCGGGACTAGCCGGCACCGGGGAGCTGTTTTTT.

The sample holds a few counts of this clone. The chain joins TRBV7-8 to TRBJ1-1, with 7 bases that match TRBD1. Looked up from germline, CDR1 is SGHVS and CDR2 is FQNEAQ. The CDR3 consists of 14 residues. J lost 3 bases, V lost 3 bases, and 4 bases had no gene match. DNA of the CDR3: TGTGCCAGCAGCTTCGCAGGGGGGGACACTGAAGCTTTCTTT. This translates into CASSFAGGDTEAFF.

The rearrangement joins TRBV3-1 (or the pseudogene TRBV3-2) to TRBJ1-1; TRBD1 agrees at 10 bases. From germline, CDR1 is LGHDT and CDR2 YNNKEL (reference sequence). This CDR3 has 16 amino acids. V shed 3 bases and J 6 bases; nucleotides not matched to a gene: 10. CDR3 in amino acids: CASSQGDRGLTSEAFF. Written as DNA, the CDR3 is TGTGCCAGCAGCCAGGGTGACAGGGGGCTGACATCTGAAGCTTTCTTT.

On this clone itself: Other nucleotide sequences from this sample produce the same CDR3. J is TRBJ2-6 and V is TRBV9; the match to TRBD2 covers 7 bases. J lost 4 bases, V lost 3 bases, and 1 base had no gene match. Per the germline V gene, CDR1 is SGDLS and CDR2 is YYNGEE. CDR3 size: 14 residues. DNA for the CDR3: TGTGCCAGCAGCGGGGGAGGGGGGGCCAACGTCCTGACTTTC. Its translation: CASSGGGGANVLTF.

The rearrangement joins TRBV2 to TRBJ2-7, with D tentatively TRBD2 (6 bases). CDR1 is SNHLY and CDR2 is FYNNEI in the germline V gene. The CDR3 sequence is 12 residues long. V shed 11 bases and J shed 0 bases, with 11 bases lying between them. CDR3 nucleotides: TGTGCCGCGGGGAGGAGCTCCTACGAGCAGTACTTC. This gives the protein CAAGRSSYEQYF.

This CDR3 reads CASSESGVVNTEAFF. The CDR3 DNA is TGTGCCAGCAGTGAATCGGGGGTTGTGAACACTGAAGCTTTCTTT. The chain links TRBV25-1 to TRBJ1-1, with D perhaps matching TRBD1 (5 bases). The V end was cut by 1 base, the J end by 0 bases, with 9 bases between. Germline lookup yields CDR1 MGHDK and CDR2 SYGVNS. The CDR3 length is 15 residues.